This T cell receptor beta chain was identified in a study of molecular identifiers for immune sequencing clone quantification. Whole-study findings and limits: Jurkat TCR RNA spiked in from one cell (amid over 850,000 naive cells) was reportedly detectable.

In its sample, this clonotype was seen a few times. Its antigen remains unidentified. CDR1 is LGHNA, CDR2 YSLEER, per germline. V dropped 1 base and J dropped 3; count of bases not matched to a gene: 9. CDR3 size: 19 residues. TCRdb ran MiXCR on the PCR reads and lists one entry per CDR3 protein. The repertoire holds under 350,000 distinct CDR3 sequences, roughly 23% seen once, with 0.7% to 0.95% in the top ten. The sequenced material came from naive CD8+ T cells from blood, with Jurkat cell RNA spiked in. Indicated subset: FACS-sorted CD8+CD4-CCR7+CD45RA+ naive T cells. The chain carries TRBV4-3 and TRBJ2-2, with TRBD2 identical over 12 bases. The sequence derives from a human donor in good health. Some libraries in this study had Jurkat cell RNA spiked in. CDR3 in DNA: TGCGCCAGCAGCCAAGGCTTCCTAGCGGGAGGGCTGTACACCGGGGAGCTGTTTTTT. It yields the protein CASSQGFLAGGLYTGELFF.